This TCR beta chain comes out of a study of technical replicates of blood from a few donors. Unmatched junction bases numbered 6, after V lost 5 bases and J lost 0 bases. CDR1 is LNHDA, CDR2 SQIVND, per germline (reference sequence). The CDR3 length is 16 residues. Some clones are missing from TCRdb's copy, which holds only in-frame ones; the method was immunoSEQ multiplex PCR. Of tens of thousands of clones listed, around 90% are singletons. The clonotype originates from a human donor in good health. The sequenced sample consisted of T cells isolated from PBMCs. This chain links TRBV19 with TRBJ1-5, with 8 bases identical to TRBD1. The CDR3 bases are TGTGCCAGTAGTGGGGGGACAGGTGATAGCAATCAGCCCCAGCATTTT. As protein: CASSGGTGDSNQPQHF.